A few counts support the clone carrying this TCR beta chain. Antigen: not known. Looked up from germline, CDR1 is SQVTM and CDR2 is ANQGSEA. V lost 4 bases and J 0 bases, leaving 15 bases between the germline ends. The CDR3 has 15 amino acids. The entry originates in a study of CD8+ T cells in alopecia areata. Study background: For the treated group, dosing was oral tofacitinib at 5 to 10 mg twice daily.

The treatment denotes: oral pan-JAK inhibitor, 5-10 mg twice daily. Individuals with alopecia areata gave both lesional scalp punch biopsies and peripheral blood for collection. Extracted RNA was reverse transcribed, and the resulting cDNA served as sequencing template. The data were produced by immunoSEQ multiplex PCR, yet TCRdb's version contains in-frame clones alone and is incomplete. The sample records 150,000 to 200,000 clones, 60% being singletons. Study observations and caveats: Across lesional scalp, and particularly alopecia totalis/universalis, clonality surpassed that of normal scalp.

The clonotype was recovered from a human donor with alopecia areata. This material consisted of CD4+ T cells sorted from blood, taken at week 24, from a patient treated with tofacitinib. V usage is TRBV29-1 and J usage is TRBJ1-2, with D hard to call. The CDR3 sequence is CSVVGRPATNYGYTF. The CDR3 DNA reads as TGCAGCGTTGTGGGCAGACCTGCCACTAACTATGGCTACACCTTC.